What follows are 23 T cell receptor beta chains derived from one specimen sequenced in a study of circulating tumor DNA in untreated peripheral T-cell lymphoma (dated by TCRdb to the early 2020s). The library came from the immunoSEQ multiplex PCR assay. Sourced from immuneACCESS, this table was stored by TCRdb with only in-frame sequences that have V and J called. A share of the clones is absent; for the studies checked, an unresolved V gene accounts for under half, and the remainder has no known explanation. The table for this sample lists around 50 clones. The material sequenced was cell-free DNA from blood serum. The origin of the receptors is a human donor with peripheral T-cell lymphoma.

The rearrangement joins TRBV1 to TRBJ2-6. TRBV1 is labeled a pseudogene. The CDR3 covers 17 residues. CDR3 loop: CTSSSGCAQSRANVLTF. CDR3 bases: TGCACCAGCAGTAGTGGCTGTGCACAAAGTCGGGCCAACGTCCTGACTTTC.

The gene calls are TRBV6-6 and TRBJ2-7; 9 bases match TRBD1. V shed 6 bases and J 7 bases; nucleotides not matched to a gene: 10. The CDR3 sequence is 14 residues long. Germline V gene sequence: CDR1 MNHNY, CDR2 SVGAGI (reference sequence). CDR3 residues: CASSPRDRAEEQYF. CDR3 sequence (DNA): TGTGCCAGCAGCCCCCGGGACAGGGCGGAGGAGCAGTACTTC.

The V call is TRBV30, the J call TRBJ1-6; D call uncertain. Germline assignment: CDR1 GTSNPN and CDR2 SVGIG (reference sequence). The length of the CDR3 is 12 residues. Trimming took 2 bases from V and 10 from J, leaving 9 bases between them. The chain's CDR3 is CAWSTRHSPLHF. DNA of the CDR3: TGTGCCTGGAGTACCCGGCACTCACCCCTCCACTTT. The full variable domain, in which reference TRBV30 and TRBJ1-6 provide the parts outside the CDR3, is SQTIHQWPATLVQPVGSPLSLECTVEGTSNPNLYWYRQAAGRGLQLLFYSVGIGQISSEVPQNLSASRPQDRQFILSSKKLLLSDSGFYLCAWSTRHSPLHFGNGTRLTVT.

The chain couples TRBV19 to TRBJ1-2; 7 bases fit TRBD1. Per germline, CDR1 LNHDA and CDR2 SQIVND (reference sequence). After removal of 6 bases from V and 2 bases from J, the junction contained 9 bases not matched to a gene. The CDR3 is 15 amino acids. The CDR3 is CASSQGTATNYGYTF. The CDR3 nucleotides read TGTGCCAGTAGCCAAGGGACAGCTACCAACTATGGCTACACCTTC.

The chain joins TRBV20-1 to TRBJ1-6; tentatively, D is TRBD1 (5 bases). Germline V gives CDR1 DFQATT, CDR2 SNEGSKA (reference sequence). The V gene lost 2 bases and the J gene lost 14 bases, with 10 bases spanning the gap. CDR3 length: 11 residues. CDR3 coding DNA: TGCAGTGCTAGAATGCAGGGCTCCCTCCACTTT. Protein sequence: CSARMQGSLHF.

The chain links TRBV4-3 to TRBJ2-2, with D possibly being TRBD2 (5 bases). Germline assignment: CDR1 LGHNA and CDR2 YSLEER. The CDR3 length is 14 residues. V was shortened by 10 bases and J by 0 bases, with 12 bases between the two germline ends. CDR3 sequence: CATSEDSNTGELFF. DNA for the CDR3: TGCGCCACCTCTGAGGACTCGAACACCGGGGAGCTGTTTTTT.

The genes are TRBV4-1 and TRBJ2-7; 7 bases match TRBD1. CDR1 MGHRA and CDR2 YSYEKL come from the germline V gene. Unmatched junction bases numbered 10, after V lost 3 bases and J lost 2 bases. The CDR3 loop spans 16 amino acids. The CDR3 loop is CASSQLMGQKPYEQYF. CDR3 nucleotide sequence: TGCGCCAGCAGCCAGCTAATGGGACAGAAACCCTACGAGCAGTACTTC.

This clone was observed once. This sequence joins TRBV7-6 and TRBJ2-1, with 11 bases matching TRBD2. The CDR3 spans 14 residues. The junction had 7 bases not matched to a gene; V was cut back by 7 bases and J by 8 bases. The germline V gene has CDR1 SGHVS and CDR2 FNYEAQ. CDR3 in amino acids: CASNSGGVFDEQFF. Written as DNA, the CDR3 is TGTGCCAGCAATAGCGGGGGGGTTTTCGATGAGCAGTTCTTC.

The chain recombines TRBV6-5 with TRBJ1-1; 7 bases agree with TRBD1. The V and J ends lost 7 bases and 8 bases, in that order; junction bases with no gene match: 7. CDR1 and CDR2 (germline): MNHEY, SVGAGI. This CDR3 region has 12 residues. CDR3: CASNQGGAEAFF. DNA for the CDR3: TGTGCCAGCAATCAAGGGGGCGCGGAAGCTTTCTTT.

The chain combines TRBV5-1 with TRBJ1-4; the D gene is possibly TRBD1 (5 bases). V lost 0 bases to trimming and J lost 2 bases, with 5 bases between them. Germline V gene data show CDR1 as SGHRS and CDR2 as YFSETQ. The CDR3 has 14 amino acids. The CDR3 here is CASSLEGTNEKLFF. The CDR3, as DNA: TGCGCCAGCAGCTTGGAGGGGACTAATGAAAAACTGTTTTTT.

This clone occurred once. This sequence joins TRBV27 and TRBJ2-3, with TRBD2 identical over 8 bases. Unmatched junction bases numbered 9, after V lost 5 bases and J lost 5 bases. The CDR3 is made up of 15 amino acids. Germline loops: CDR1 MNHEY, CDR2 SMNVEV (reference sequence). In DNA, the CDR3 is TGTGCCAGCAGTCCCGGGACTAGTCGTGGAGATACGCAGTATTTT. It encodes CASSPGTSRGDTQYF.

The rearrangement uses TRBV19 and TRBJ2-1; either TRBD1 or TRBD2 may fit D (5 bases each). V lost 10 bases, J lost 9 bases, and 22 bases lay in between. CDR3 length: 14 residues. CDR1 is LNHDA, CDR2 SQIVND, per germline (reference sequence). CDR3: CATGALANGPEQFF. As DNA, the CDR3 is TGTGCCACCGGGGCTTTGGCCAACGGTCCTGAGCAGTTCTTC.

This chain connects TRBV4-2 to TRBJ2-7; no definite D call. Trimming removed 0 bases at V and 2 bases at J, with 8 bases between. The CDR3 is 14 residues long. Germline CDR1 reads LGHNA; CDR2 reads YNFKEQ. This CDR3 is CASSQEYGPYEQYF. CDR3 DNA sequence: TGTGCCAGCAGCCAAGAGTACGGACCCTACGAGCAGTACTTC.

J is TRBJ1-2 and V is TRBV28; no definite D call. The V end was cut by 4 bases, the J end by 8 bases, with 20 bases between. The CDR3 totals 15 residues. Looked up from germline, CDR1 is MDHEN and CDR2 is SYDVKM. This CDR3 reads CASSSPSGRFYGYTF. CDR3 bases: TGTGCCAGCAGTTCCCCGTCCGGGAGGTTTTACGGCTACACCTTC.

With respect to this clone: The germline gene is not matched at one end of the junction; a read error may be the cause. The gene calls are TRBV10-3 and TRBJ1-2; D gene ambiguous. This CDR3 is built from 13 residues. From germline, CDR1 is ENHRY and CDR2 SYGVKD. The CDR3 loop is CAIRDGQNYGYTF. DNA of the CDR3: TGTGCCATCCGTGACGGGCAGAACTATGGCTACACCTTC.

The chain uses TRBV7-6 and TRBJ2-5; D gene ambiguous. This CDR3 region has 14 residues. The germline CDR1 and CDR2 sequences are SGHVS and FNYEAQ. The ends were cut back, 1 base at V and 2 bases at J, with 8 bases in the middle. The CDR3 region is CASSLVGWQETQYF. The CDR3 bases are TGTGCCAGCAGCTTAGTGGGGTGGCAAGAGACCCAGTACTTC.

This chain uses TRBV1 with TRBJ2-6; the table's D call, TRBD1, was not checked against the DNA. TRBV1 is marked as a pseudogene. The CDR3 totals 17 residues. CDR3 in amino acids: CTSRSRCAQSRANVLTF. In DNA, the CDR3 is TGCACCAGCAGGTCTCGCTGTGCACAAAGTCGGGCCAACGTCCTGACTTTC.

This chain uses TRBV19 with TRBJ2-1, with 13 bases fitting TRBD2. With V trimmed by 5 bases and J by 6 bases, 10 bases remained unmatched. The germline CDR1 and CDR2 sequences are LNHDA and SQIVND (reference sequence). The CDR3 extends over 17 amino acids. The CDR3 protein is CASSSLAGGSGGNEQFF. CDR3 coding DNA: TGTGCCAGTAGTTCACTAGCGGGAGGGTCAGGGGGCAATGAGCAGTTCTTC.

The chain uses TRBV21-1 and TRBJ1-5; TRBD1 reflects the table's D call only, with no check against the DNA. TRBV21-1 corresponds to a pseudogene. The CDR3 has 22 residues. DNA of the CDR3: TGTGCCAGCAGCCCGCCGGAAGATCTGGACAGGGAAGTCAGCGAAGGCAATCAGCCCCAGCATTTT. The encoded protein is CASSPPEDLDREVSEGNQPQHF.

This clone occurred a few times. V and J are TRBV30 and TRBJ2-7; 7 nucleotides align to TRBD1. CDR3 length: 14 amino acids. Germline CDR1 and CDR2: GTSNPN and SVGIG (reference sequence). V gave up 4 bases and J gave up 3 bases; unmatched junction bases: 9. CDR3 amino acids: CAWTGQERLYEQYF. The CDR3 DNA reads as TGTGCCTGGACCGGACAGGAACGTCTCTACGAGCAGTACTTC.

This clone has just a few counts. V usage is TRBV7-2 and J usage is TRBJ2-3, with TRBD2 as a possible D gene (6 bases). The V gene's germline CDR1 is SGHTA and CDR2 FQGNSA. The CDR3 is 15 amino acids. Trimming removed 5 bases from V and 3 bases from J, with 15 bases in between. The CDR3 loop reads CASSPYGGSTDTQYF. Written as DNA, the CDR3 is TGTGCCAGCAGCCCCTATGGAGGGAGTACAGATACGCAGTATTTT.

The CDR3 sequence: CASSEEWGSNQPQHF. For the CDR3, the DNA is TGTGCCAGCAGTGAAGAATGGGGGAGCAATCAGCCCCAGCATTTT. The chain is built from TRBV6-1 and TRBJ1-5; maybe TRBD1 (5 bases). Trimming pared 1 base from V and 1 base from J, leaving 8 bases between. The germline V gene encodes CDR1 MNHNS and CDR2 SASEGT. The CDR3 covers 15 residues.

The V call is TRBV7-6, the J call TRBJ2-7, with 11 bases matching TRBD2. Germline CDR1 SGHVS, CDR2 FNYEAQ. V lost 3 bases to trimming and J lost 4 bases; unmatched junction nucleotides: 2. The CDR3 contains 14 residues. This CDR3 is CASSFSGGAYEQYF. Written as DNA, the CDR3 is TGTGCCAGCAGCTTTAGCGGGGGGGCTTACGAGCAGTACTTC.